This T cell receptor (beta chain) came from a study of cytomegalovirus exposure and HLA in healthy donors. In the study overall: Among the roughly 400 genotyped donors, about 81% were placed in the Caucasian-associated ancestry cluster. Study-level results: Later analysis showed most CMV-associated TCR beta chains appearing HLA-restricted.

A word on this clone: As yet, its antigen is unknown.

The J segment lost 9 bases and the V segment lost 0 bases, leaving 5 bases of the junction unmatched. The V gene's germline CDR1 is SGDLS and CDR2 YYNGEE. CDR3 length: 14 amino acids. 13 Jbeta primers and 60 Vbeta primers were used for the PCR. Clones were sequenced by immunoSEQ multiplex PCR, and TCRdb holds only the in-frame ones, with some missing. Counted here are 150,000 to 200,000 clones, around 80% occurring once; the ten biggest clones make up more than 1.5%. This chain uses TRBV9 with TRBJ2-7, with TRBD2 matching 11 bases. The sample consisted of PBMCs. The sequence was collected from a man younger than 35 in good health and CMV-seronegative. The CDR3 sequence: CASSVETSGMVQYF. The CDR3 DNA sequence: TGTGCCAGCAGCGTAGAGACTAGCGGGATGGTGCAGTACTTC.